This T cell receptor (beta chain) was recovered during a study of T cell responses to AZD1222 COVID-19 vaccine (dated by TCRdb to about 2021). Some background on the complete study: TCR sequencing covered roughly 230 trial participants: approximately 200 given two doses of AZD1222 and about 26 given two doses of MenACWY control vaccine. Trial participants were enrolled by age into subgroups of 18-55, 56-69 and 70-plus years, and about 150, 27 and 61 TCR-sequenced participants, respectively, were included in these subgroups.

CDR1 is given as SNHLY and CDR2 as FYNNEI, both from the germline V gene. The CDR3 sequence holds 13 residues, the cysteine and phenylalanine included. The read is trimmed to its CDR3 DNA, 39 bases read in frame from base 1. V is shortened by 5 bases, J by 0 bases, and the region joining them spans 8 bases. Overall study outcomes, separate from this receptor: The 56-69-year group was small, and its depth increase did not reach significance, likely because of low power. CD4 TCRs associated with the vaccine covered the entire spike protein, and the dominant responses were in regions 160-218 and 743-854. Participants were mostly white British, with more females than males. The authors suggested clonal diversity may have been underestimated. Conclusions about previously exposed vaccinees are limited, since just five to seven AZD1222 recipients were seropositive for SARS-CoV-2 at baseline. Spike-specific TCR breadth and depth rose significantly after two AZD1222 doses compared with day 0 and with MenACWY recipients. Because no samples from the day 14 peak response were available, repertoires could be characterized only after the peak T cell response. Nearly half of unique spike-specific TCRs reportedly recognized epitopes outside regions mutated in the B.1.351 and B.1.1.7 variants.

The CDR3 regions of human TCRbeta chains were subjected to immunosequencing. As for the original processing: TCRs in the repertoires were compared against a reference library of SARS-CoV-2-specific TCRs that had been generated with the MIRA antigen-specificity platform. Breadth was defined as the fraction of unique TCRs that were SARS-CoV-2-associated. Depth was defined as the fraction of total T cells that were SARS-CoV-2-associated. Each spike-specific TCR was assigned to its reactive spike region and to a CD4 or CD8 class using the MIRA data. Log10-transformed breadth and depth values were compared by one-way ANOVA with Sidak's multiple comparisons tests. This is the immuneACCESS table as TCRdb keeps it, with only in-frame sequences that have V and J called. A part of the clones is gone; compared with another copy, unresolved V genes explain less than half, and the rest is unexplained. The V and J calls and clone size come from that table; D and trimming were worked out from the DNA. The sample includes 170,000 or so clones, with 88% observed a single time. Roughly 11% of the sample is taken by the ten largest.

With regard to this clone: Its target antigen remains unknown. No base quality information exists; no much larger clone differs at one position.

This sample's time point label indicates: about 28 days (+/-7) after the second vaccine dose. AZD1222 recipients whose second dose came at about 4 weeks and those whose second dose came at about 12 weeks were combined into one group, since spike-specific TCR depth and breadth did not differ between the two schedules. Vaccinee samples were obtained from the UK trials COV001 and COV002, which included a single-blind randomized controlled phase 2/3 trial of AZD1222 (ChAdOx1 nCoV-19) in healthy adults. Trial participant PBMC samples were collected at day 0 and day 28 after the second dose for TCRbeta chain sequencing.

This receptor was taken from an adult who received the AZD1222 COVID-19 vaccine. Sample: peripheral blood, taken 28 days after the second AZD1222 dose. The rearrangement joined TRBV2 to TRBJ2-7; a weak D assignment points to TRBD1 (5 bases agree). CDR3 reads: CASSTTASYEQYF. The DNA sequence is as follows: TGTGCCAGCAGTACGACAGCCTCCTACGAGCAGTACTTC.